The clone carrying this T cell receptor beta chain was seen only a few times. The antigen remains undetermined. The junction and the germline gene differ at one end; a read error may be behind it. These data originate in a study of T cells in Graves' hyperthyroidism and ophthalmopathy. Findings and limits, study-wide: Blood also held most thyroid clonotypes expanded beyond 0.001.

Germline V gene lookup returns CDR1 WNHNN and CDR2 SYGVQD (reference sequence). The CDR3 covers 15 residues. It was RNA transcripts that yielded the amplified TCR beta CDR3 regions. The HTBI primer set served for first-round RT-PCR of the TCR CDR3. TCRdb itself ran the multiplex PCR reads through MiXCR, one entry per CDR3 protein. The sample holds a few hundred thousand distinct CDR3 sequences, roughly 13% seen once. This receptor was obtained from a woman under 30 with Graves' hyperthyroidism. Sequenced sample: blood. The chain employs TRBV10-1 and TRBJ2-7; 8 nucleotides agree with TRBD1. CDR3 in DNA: TGCGCCAACAGTGATTTCTCGACAGGGGCCCACGAGCAGTACTTC. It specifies CANSDFSTGAHEQYF.